This T cell receptor (beta chain) was found in a study of blood T cells in healthy people across ages. With a J-beta primer mix and a sample-barcoded 5' primer, a second PCR ran about 7 to 12 cycles. TCRdb processed the 5' RACE reads anew with MiXCR; each CDR3 protein has one entry. The sample lists 550,000 to 700,000 distinct CDR3 sequences; roughly 29% were seen once. In germline, CDR1 is SGHRS, CDR2 YFSETQ. The ends lost 3 bases at V and 0 bases at J; junction bases unmatched: 4. The CDR3 is 15 residues long. The rearrangement links TRBV5-1 to TRBJ1-1; 8 bases are a match to TRBD1. Sequencing was carried out using blood. The source of this sequence is a woman aged 70-85 years in good health. CDR3 residues: CASSSVTGVNTEAFF. In DNA form, the CDR3 reads TGCGCCAGCAGCTCGGTGACAGGGGTGAACACTGAAGCTTTCTTT.